One sample yielded the 15 T cell receptor beta chains listed below, sequenced in a study of blood T cell repertoires in COVID-19. The data were produced by immunoSEQ multiplex PCR, yet TCRdb's version contains in-frame clones alone and is incomplete. The sample has roughly 84,000 clones, roughly 76% seen once; the top ten hold around 4.5%. Specimen: peripheral blood. These receptors were collected from a woman in her forties or fifties with acute or convalescent COVID-19.

This chain uses TRBV4-3 with TRBJ1-3; 7 bases fit TRBD1. Germline V gene lookup returns CDR1 LGHNA and CDR2 YSLEER. This CDR3 is 15 amino acids long. J lost 2 bases, V lost 4 bases, and 5 bases had no gene match. The CDR3 region is CASSLLDRAGNTIYF. CDR3 DNA: TGCGCCAGCAGCCTGCTAGACAGGGCTGGAAACACCATATATTTT.

CDR3 region: CASSLSGTGNYGYTF. The CDR3 DNA sequence: TGTGCCAGCAGCCTCTCCGGGACAGGGAACTATGGCTACACCTTC. The rearrangement joins TRBV5-4 to TRBJ1-2; the match to TRBD1 covers 9 bases. The germline V gene has CDR1 SGHNT and CDR2 YYREEE (reference sequence). The junction had 6 bases not matched to a gene; V was cut back by 4 bases and J by 2 bases. The CDR3 length is 15 residues.

This sequence joins TRBV27 and TRBJ1-1, with a tentative D call TRBD1 (6 bases). The CDR3 sequence is 15 residues long. Germline CDR1 is MNHEY and CDR2 is SMNVEV (reference sequence). V shed 5 bases and J shed 5 bases, with 18 bases lying between them. The CDR3 region has the DNA TGTGCCAGCAGTCCGTTCCAGGGGAGGGATACTGAAGCTTTCTTT. Translating gives CASSPFQGRDTEAFF.

The CDR3 region has the DNA TGTGCCAGCCGTCGGAGCGGGGGGGCCTACAATGAGCAGTTCTTC. Translation gives CASRRSGGAYNEQFF. The gene calls are TRBV27 and TRBJ2-1; the match to TRBD2 covers 10 bases. The CDR3 covers 15 residues. Losses at the gene ends were 8 bases for V and 2 bases for J; bases not matched to a gene: 6. From germline, CDR1 is MNHEY and CDR2 SMNVEV (reference sequence).

The chain is built from TRBV18 and TRBJ1-1, with a weak D call TRBD1 (6 bases). V was clipped by 3 bases and J by 3 bases, with 14 bases between them. Germline V lookup: CDR1 KGHSH, CDR2 LQKENI. The CDR3 sequence is 15 residues long. The CDR3 DNA reads TGTGCCAGCTCACCTGGACCAGCAGGGGACACTGAAGCTTTCTTT. As protein: CASSPGPAGDTEAFF. The whole variable domain, remainder taken from reference TRBV18 and TRBJ1-1, is NAGVMQNPRHLVRRRGQEARLRCSPMKGHSHVYWYRQLPEEGLKFMVYLQKENIIDESGMPKERFSAEFPKEGPSILRIQQVVRGDSAAYFCASSPGPAGDTEAFFGQGTRLTVV.

The chain has TRBV7-2 and TRBJ2-7; 8 bases are shared with TRBD1. The ends lost 5 bases at V and 3 bases at J; junction bases unmatched: 9. The CDR3 sequence is 15 residues long. Germline CDR1 is SGHTA and CDR2 is FQGNSA. The CDR3 DNA reads TGTGCCAGCAGCCAAGGGACAGGCGGGAACTACGAGCAGTACTTC. This translates into CASSQGTGGNYEQYF.

This clone occurred once. This chain connects TRBV4-2 to TRBJ2-3; weak D call: TRBD2 (6 bases). The CDR3 sequence is 13 residues long. Germline V gene data show CDR1 as LGHNA and CDR2 as YNFKEQ. Trimming removed 4 bases from V and 6 bases from J, with 11 bases in between. The CDR3 sequence is CASSPSSEDTQYF. CDR3 in DNA: TGTGCCAGCAGCCCCTCTAGCGAGGATACGCAGTATTTT.

Only a few counts were recorded for this clone. The chain is built from TRBV27 and TRBJ2-7; D may be TRBD1 (5 bases). CDR3 length equals 14 residues. Germline assignment: CDR1 MNHEY and CDR2 SMNVEV (reference sequence). Trimming stripped 3 bases from V and 4 bases from J, with 13 bases between. The CDR3 nucleotides read TGTGCCAGCAGTTTGGGTCCCGCAGGGTACGAGCAGTACTTC. As protein: CASSLGPAGYEQYF.

This rearrangement joins TRBV21-1 to TRBJ1-3. TRBV21-1 is assigned pseudogene status. The CDR3 is made up of 13 amino acids. CDR3 in DNA: TGTGCCAGCCCAAGAGACTCTGGAAACACCATATATTTT. It is translated as CASPRDSGNTIYF.

The chain has TRBV29-1 and TRBJ1-1; 11 bases line up with TRBD1. The length of the CDR3 is 14 residues. Trimming took 7 bases from V and 3 from J; bases not matched to a gene: 7. CDR1 is SQVTM, CDR2 ANQGSEA, per germline. CDR3 bases: TGCAGCGCCGGGACAGGGGGAGAATACACTGAAGCTTTCTTT. Translated: CSAGTGGEYTEAFF.

The rearrangement uses TRBV7-2 and TRBJ1-4; TRBD1 might be the D (6 bases). The CDR3 runs to 14 residues. Between the trimmed V and J ends, which lost 0 bases and 11 bases, there was a span of 13 bases. Germline V gene data show CDR1 as SGHTA and CDR2 as FQGNSA. The CDR3 protein is CASSLAQGAWKLFF. The CDR3 DNA reads TGTGCCAGCAGCTTAGCACAGGGCGCTTGGAAACTGTTTTTT.

This clone was detected ten times or more. The V gene is TRBV7-2, the J gene TRBJ1-1; D not certain. The CDR3 spans 15 residues. CDR1 and CDR2 (germline): SGHTA, FQGNSA. Trimming took 1 base from V and 0 from J, leaving 9 bases between them. The CDR3 region has the DNA TGTGCCAGCAGCTTAGAGACACCTCTGAACACTGAAGCTTTCTTT. Amino acid sequence: CASSLETPLNTEAFF.

V usage is TRBV19 and J usage is TRBJ1-2; the D gene is possibly TRBD1 (6 bases). Germline values: CDR1 LNHDA, CDR2 SQIVND (reference sequence). The CDR3 has 15 residues. V lost 3 bases, J lost 4 bases, and 15 bases lay in between. The CDR3 nucleotides read TGTGCCAGTAGTATCTCGCACAGGGATCTCTATGGCTACACCTTC. The encoded protein is CASSISHRDLYGYTF.

This chain joins TRBV12-3 or TRBV12-4 and TRBJ1-6; 7 bases are a match to TRBD1. V dropped 5 bases and J dropped 10; count of bases not matched to a gene: 5. CDR3 size: 13 residues. CDR3 protein: CASSRQGGSPLHF. CDR3 coding DNA: TGTGCCAGCAGTAGACAGGGCGGATCACCCCTCCACTTT.

This clone was counted a few times. V is TRBV9 and J is TRBJ2-2; possible D gene TRBD2, 6 bases. This CDR3 region has 16 residues. V was pared by 0 bases and J by 7 bases, with 16 bases between. Germline CDR1 is SGDLS and CDR2 is YYNGEE. The CDR3: CASSVGVAELGGELFF. The CDR3, as DNA: TGTGCCAGCAGCGTAGGAGTAGCGGAGTTGGGCGGGGAGCTGTTTTTT.